This T cell receptor beta chain stems from a study of OX40 agonist ivuxolimab in advanced cancers. The CDR3 length is 17 residues. Germline trimming cut 3 bases from V and 7 bases from J; bases unmatched to any gene: 14. Germline assignment: CDR1 SGHAT and CDR2 FQNNGV. Profiled with immunoSEQ multiplex PCR; TCRdb holds only in-frame clones, not every one. The sample lists almost 70,000 clones; around 90% were seen once. The specimen was CD4+ or CD8+ T cells sorted from blood, collected in a trial of the OX40 agonist ivuxolimab. The chain joins TRBV11-2 to TRBJ2-1; 8 bases are shared with TRBD2. The source is an adult with an advanced solid tumor such as melanoma, head and neck, liver or kidney cancer. The CDR3 here is CASSFGSDGRVRNEQFF. CDR3 nucleotides: TGTGCCAGCAGCTTCGGGAGTGACGGGAGGGTGCGGAATGAGCAGTTCTTC.